A single sample gave rise to the 23 T cell receptor beta chains below, sequenced in a study of CD8+ T cells in alopecia areata listed by TCRdb under 2018. Libraries came from the immunoSEQ multiplex PCR assay. To provide template for TCR sequencing, every sample had RNA extracted and reverse transcribed into cDNA. The table was pulled from immuneACCESS by TCRdb, which kept in-frame rearrangements only. Such tables lose some clones; where checked, under half of the loss comes from unresolved V genes, and the rest has no known cause. Here the sample has around 100,000 clones; about two thirds occur a single time. About 18% of the sample is in the top ten clones. This specimen's treatment or condition label, interpreted: oral pan-JAK inhibitor, 5-10 mg twice daily. The material was CD8+ T cells sorted from blood, obtained around week 44, from a patient treated with tofacitinib. The receptor set was obtained from a human donor with alopecia areata.

This chain uses TRBV19 with TRBJ2-1, with D perhaps matching TRBD2 (6 bases). The V end lost 1 base, the J end lost 6 bases, and 10 bases lay between the germline ends. Germline CDR1 and CDR2: LNHDA and SQIVND (reference sequence). This CDR3 contains 14 residues. The DNA for the CDR3 is TGTGCCAGTAGTATAGTCCCCGGGGGCAATGAGCAGTTCTTC. Its protein is CASSIVPGGNEQFF. Variable domain in full (rest from reference TRBV19 and TRBJ2-1): DGGITQSPKYLFRKEGQNVTLSCEQNLNHDAMYWYRQDPGQGLRLIYYSQIVNDFQKGDIAEGYSVSREKKESFPLTVTSAQKNPTAFYLCASSIVPGGNEQFFGPGTRLTVL.

This clone has a handful of counts. The chain uses TRBV4-3 and TRBJ2-5, with a tentative D call TRBD1 (5 bases). Per the germline V gene, CDR1 is LGHNA and CDR2 is YSLEER. V lost 0 bases to trimming and J lost 1 base, with 9 bases between them. The CDR3 is 15 residues long. The CDR3 protein is CASSQDPGSQETQYF. In nucleotides, the CDR3 is TGCGCCAGCAGCCAAGATCCAGGGTCCCAAGAGACCCAGTACTTC.

The chain recombines TRBV9 with TRBJ1-1; D is possibly TRBD1 (6 bases). Germline-derived CDR1 and CDR2 are SGDLS and YYNGEE. CDR3 length: 16 amino acids. Trimming cost V 0 bases and J 1 base, with 13 bases left between them. This CDR3 reads CASSVVGDRKNTEAFF. DNA for the CDR3: TGTGCCAGCAGCGTAGTCGGAGACAGGAAGAACACTGAAGCTTTCTTT.

The CDR3 is CASSIVEGYEQYF. The DNA for the CDR3 is TGTGCCAGTAGTATAGTCGAAGGCTACGAGCAGTACTTC. V and J are TRBV19 and TRBJ2-7; no clear D. V lost 1 base, J lost 3 bases, and 7 bases lay in between. The CDR3 totals 13 residues. Germline-derived CDR1 and CDR2 are LNHDA and SQIVND (reference sequence).

This sequence joins TRBV7-9 and TRBJ2-7; TRBD1 aligns across 11 bases. The CDR3 sequence is 16 residues long. V lost 5 bases to trimming and J lost 7 bases; unmatched junction nucleotides: 13. CDR1 is SEHNR, CDR2 FQNEAQ, per germline (reference sequence). CDR3 in DNA: TGTGCCAGCAGCATTCCCCCGGGACAGGGGGATAGAGAGCAGTACTTC. Translating gives CASSIPPGQGDREQYF.

The chain couples TRBV7-2 to TRBJ1-4; 9 bases are shared with TRBD1. The CDR3 contains 15 residues. The V and J ends lost 1 base and 8 bases, in that order; junction bases with no gene match: 5. In germline, CDR1 is SGHTA, CDR2 FQGNSA. The CDR3 DNA reads as TGTGCCAGCAGCTTAGTGGGGACAGGGTGGGAAAAACTGTTTTTT. Its protein product is CASSLVGTGWEKLFF.

This clone was picked up one time. This rearrangement joins TRBV7-9 to TRBJ2-7, with TRBD1 matching over 9 bases. CDR1 is SEHNR, CDR2 FQNEAQ, per germline (reference sequence). This CDR3 has 15 residues. V lost 1 base and J lost 3; bases outside the gene matches: 4. CDR3 coding DNA: TGTGCCAGCAGCTTAGGGGGGACAGGGAACTACGAGCAGTACTTC. Protein product: CASSLGGTGNYEQYF.

This clone was counted a few times. The chain has TRBV7-8 and TRBJ2-1; 10 bases are a match to TRBD1. The trim removed 5 bases at V and 2 bases at J, leaving 3 bases unmatched. CDR3 length: 15 residues. CDR1 is SGHVS and CDR2 is FQNEAQ in the germline V gene. This CDR3 reads CASSQGQGPYNEQFF. For the CDR3, the DNA is TGTGCCAGCAGCCAGGGACAGGGGCCCTACAATGAGCAGTTCTTC.

The V gene is TRBV28, the J gene TRBJ1-4; TRBD1 agrees at 9 bases. With V trimmed by 2 bases and J by 8 bases, 6 bases remained unmatched. This CDR3 contains 15 residues. Germline CDR1 reads MDHEN; CDR2 reads SYDVKM. This CDR3 is CASSLSHRGREKLFF. In DNA form, the CDR3 reads TGTGCCAGCAGTTTAAGCCACAGGGGGCGGGAAAAACTGTTTTTT.

V is TRBV29-1 and J is TRBJ2-1, with D tentatively TRBD1 (6 bases). CDR3 size: 13 residues. Trimming shortened V by 7 bases and J by 9 bases, and 19 bases separated the two germline ends. Germline values: CDR1 SQVTM, CDR2 ANQGSEA. Here the CDR3 DNA reads TGCAGCGCCCCGACAGGCGCCGCTGGTGAGCAGTTCTTC. The encoded protein is CSAPTGAAGEQFF.

This chain links TRBV11-1 with TRBJ2-7; D not certain. The CDR3 has 14 residues. Germline CDR1 SGHAT, CDR2 FQDESV (reference sequence). V lost 6 bases to trimming and J lost 2 bases, with 14 bases between them. The DNA of the CDR3 is TGTGCCAGCAGTCCTCGGACGGTCCCCTACGAGCAGTACTTC. Its protein is CASSPRTVPYEQYF.

J is TRBJ2-5 and V is TRBV10-3, with 7 bases lining up with TRBD1. This CDR3 is built from 14 residues. Germline CDR1 reads ENHRY; CDR2 reads SYGVKD. The junction had 7 bases not matched to a gene; V was cut back by 7 bases and J by 2 bases. The CDR3 nucleotides read TGTGCCATCAAGGTTGGGACAGATCAAGAGACCCAGTACTTC. It translates to CAIKVGTDQETQYF.

In this sample, this clone turned up once. V and J are TRBV30 and TRBJ1-2; D ambiguous. Germline V gene sequence: CDR1 GTSNPN, CDR2 SVGIG (reference sequence). V gave up 1 base and J gave up 8 bases, with 11 bases separating them. There are 12 residues in the CDR3. The CDR3 bases are TGTGCCTGGAGTGAACGTGCTATAGGCTACACCTTC. It specifies CAWSERAIGYTF.

V is TRBV4-3 and J is TRBJ1-4, with a possible D match to TRBD1 (6 bases). This CDR3 region has 18 residues. Trimming removed 0 bases at V and 6 bases at J, with 20 bases between. The germline gives CDR1 LGHNA, CDR2 YSLEER. CDR3 in amino acids: CASSQDWFADRYHEKLFF. CDR3 nucleotides: TGCGCCAGCAGCCAAGATTGGTTCGCGGACAGATACCATGAAAAACTGTTTTTT.

This clone has a single count. This chain joins TRBV30 and TRBJ2-7, with 8 positions matching TRBD1. After removal of 1 base from V and 5 bases from J, the junction contained 7 bases not matched to a gene. The CDR3 spans 14 residues. Germline loops: CDR1 GTSNPN, CDR2 SVGIG (reference sequence). The CDR3 spells CAWSEGRGPDEQYF. For the CDR3, the DNA is TGTGCCTGGAGTGAAGGCAGGGGGCCTGACGAGCAGTACTTC.

V is TRBV4-3 and J is TRBJ2-7; 8 positions agree with TRBD2. With 0 bases clipped from V and 2 bases from J, the junction kept 6 bases outside the gene matches. CDR3 size: 16 residues. The V gene's germline CDR1 is LGHNA and CDR2 YSLEER. CDR3 bases: TGCGCCAGCAGCCAAGATGCAGGACTAGCTCCCTACGAGCAGTACTTC. Amino acids: CASSQDAGLAPYEQYF.

The gene calls are TRBV5-6 and TRBJ2-3; TRBD1 aligns across 8 bases. The J segment lost 5 bases and the V segment lost 0 bases, leaving 14 bases of the junction unmatched. Germline values: CDR1 SGHDT, CDR2 YYEEEE. The CDR3 consists of 18 residues. CDR3 in DNA: TGTGCCAGCAGCTTGGAGTTTGGGACAGGTGTCCTAAGAGATACGCAGTATTTT. It yields the protein CASSLEFGTGVLRDTQYF.

The J gene is TRBJ2-7, the V gene TRBV7-2; 9 bases match TRBD1. The germline gives CDR1 SGHTA, CDR2 FQGNSA. The CDR3 length is 14 residues. J was trimmed by 5 bases and V by 3 bases; bases with no gene match: 5. The CDR3 loop reads CASSLTTGGHEQYF. The CDR3 bases are TGTGCCAGCAGCTTGACCACAGGGGGCCACGAGCAGTACTTC.

The rearrangement links TRBV4-1 to TRBJ1-5; no clear D. The germline V gene has CDR1 MGHRA and CDR2 YSYEKL. CDR3 length: 14 residues. V lost 0 bases and J lost 11, with 14 bases in between. The CDR3 coding sequence is TGCGCCAGCAGCCAAGAGACGGCCGATGTAGCCCAGCATTTT. Protein sequence: CASSQETADVAQHF.

The V call is TRBV19, the J call TRBJ2-7; D not resolved. Between the trimmed V and J ends, which lost 1 base and 5 bases, there was a span of 6 bases. CDR1 and CDR2 from the germline V gene are LNHDA and SQIVND (reference sequence). The CDR3 is 12 residues long. The CDR3 reads CASSIGQDEQYF. CDR3 DNA sequence: TGTGCCAGTAGTATAGGTCAGGACGAGCAGTACTTC.

This clone came up a few times. The V call is TRBV30, the J call TRBJ2-3; D gene uncertain. This CDR3 spans 14 amino acids. V dropped 2 bases and J dropped 0 bases, with 9 bases sitting between them. Germline assignment: CDR1 GTSNPN and CDR2 SVGIG (reference sequence). The CDR3 sequence is CAWSLWESTDTQYF. Here the CDR3 DNA reads TGTGCCTGGAGTTTGTGGGAAAGCACAGATACGCAGTATTTT.

This chain connects TRBV10-2 to TRBJ2-3, with 7 bases that match TRBD2. Germline values: CDR1 WSHSY, CDR2 SAAADI. Unmatched junction bases numbered 4, after V lost 6 bases and J lost 1 base. This CDR3 is built from 14 residues. The CDR3 coding sequence is TGCGCCAGCAGGGAGCGGGGAGGCACAGATACGCAGTATTTT. This gives the protein CASRERGGTDTQYF.

The chain couples TRBV5-6 to TRBJ2-5, with a weak D call TRBD1 (6 bases). This CDR3 has 13 residues. CDR1 is SGHDT, CDR2 YYEEEE, per germline. V dropped 2 bases and J dropped 4 bases, with 9 bases sitting between them. This chain's CDR3 is CASSFQGRETQYF. In DNA form, the CDR3 reads TGTGCCAGCAGCTTCCAGGGGCGAGAGACCCAGTACTTC.